This entry describes one T cell receptor beta chain. No antigen is known for it. Researchers ran the PCR with 60 Vbeta and 13 Jbeta primers. The protocol was immunoSEQ multiplex PCR, while the TCRdb copy is restricted to in-frame clones and leaves out a portion. Among about 100,000 clones listed, 74% were seen once. These data come from a study of cytomegalovirus exposure and HLA in healthy donors. The study, taken as a whole, reports: After further analysis at a later stage, around 17,000 TCR beta sequences were associated with HLA alleles at 0.05 false discovery rate. V- and J-gene trimming in TCR beta was tied to a missense DCLRE1C variant by an analysis performed later.

This CDR3 region has 14 residues. Per the germline V gene, CDR1 is GTSNPN and CDR2 is SVGIG (reference sequence). V was clipped by 2 bases and J by 6 bases, with 15 bases between them. The receptor was isolated from a woman aged 40 to 50 in good health and CMV-seropositive. The chain carries TRBV30 and TRBJ2-3; tentative D call: TRBD2 (7 bases). The sequencing input was PBMCs. The CDR3 protein is CAWSTRGGLDTQYF. The CDR3 DNA is TGTGCCTGGAGTACGAGGGGGGGCCTTGATACGCAGTATTTT.